This is a list of T cell receptor beta chains from one sample in a study of cytomegalovirus exposure and HLA in healthy donors. Measured with immunoSEQ multiplex PCR; TCRdb has only the in-frame clones, and not every one. This sample has about 200,000 clones; roughly 83% occur once, and the top ten carry about 1.4%. Sequencing used PBMCs. These receptors came from a woman aged 45-65 years in good health and CMV-seronegative. The CDR3 runs from the conserved cysteine through the conserved F or W. D genes are given only for firm matches. Clone size is shown for a subset of rows, as once, few, many or a class of expanded clone.

CDR3aa: CASSSKQGPYEQYF
CDR3nt: TGCGCCAGCAGCTCTAAACAGGGGCCCTACGAGCAGTACTTC
abundance: .
j_gene: TRBJ2-7
v_gene: TRBV5-1
d_gene: TRBD1

CDR3aa: CASSYQTGGSSYEQYF
CDR3nt: TGTGCCAGCAGTTACCAGACAGGGGGAAGCTCCTACGAGCAGTACTTC
abundance: few
j_gene: TRBJ2-7
v_gene: TRBV6-5
d_gene: TRBD1

CDR3aa: CASSSQGRARTDTQYF
CDR3nt: TGTGCCAGCAGCTCCCAGGGCCGGGCACGCACAGATACGCAGTATTTT
abundance: .
j_gene: TRBJ2-3
v_gene: TRBV11-2
d_gene: .

CDR3aa: CASSWTSGNTGELFF
CDR3nt: TGTGCCAGCAGCTGGACTAGCGGGAACACCGGGGAGCTGTTTTTT
abundance: .
j_gene: TRBJ2-2
v_gene: TRBV6-6
d_gene: TRBD2

CDR3aa: CASSHNSDTQYF
CDR3nt: TGTGCCAGCAGCCATAACAGCGATACGCAGTATTTT
abundance: .
j_gene: TRBJ2-3
v_gene: TRBV7-2
d_gene: .

CDR3aa: CASSSGTGVKYQETQYF
CDR3nt: TGTGCCAGCAGCTCCGGGACAGGGGTAAAGTACCAAGAGACCCAGTACTTC
abundance: once
j_gene: TRBJ2-5
v_gene: TRBV12-1
d_gene: .

CDR3aa: CASSRTSVELQYF
CDR3nt: TGTGCCAGCTCACGGACTAGCGTAGAATTGCAGTACTTC
abundance: once
j_gene: TRBJ2-7
v_gene: TRBV18
d_gene: TRBD2

CDR3aa: CSVDSGQGYGYTF
CDR3nt: TGCAGCGTTGATTCCGGACAGGGGTATGGCTACACCTTC
abundance: .
j_gene: TRBJ1-2
v_gene: TRBV29-1
d_gene: TRBD1

CDR3aa: CASSQHSWGNQPQHF
CDR3nt: TGCGCCAGCAGCCAACACAGTTGGGGCAATCAGCCCCAGCATTTT
abundance: .
j_gene: TRBJ1-5
v_gene: TRBV4-3
d_gene: .

CDR3aa: CASSKVGWGGLYEQYF
CDR3nt: TGTGCCAGCAGCAAAGTGGGCTGGGGGGGCCTCTACGAGCAGTACTTC
abundance: .
j_gene: TRBJ2-7
v_gene: TRBV21-1
d_gene: .

CDR3aa: CASSLGSTNTGELFF
CDR3nt: TGCGCCAGCAGCTTGGGCTCTACGAACACCGGGGAGCTGTTTTTT
abundance: once
j_gene: TRBJ2-2
v_gene: TRBV5-1
d_gene: .

CDR3aa: CASSTTTGLGSPLHF
CDR3nt: TGTGCCAGCAGCACGACGACAGGGTTAGGGTCACCCCTCCACTTT
abundance: .
j_gene: TRBJ1-6
v_gene: TRBV9
d_gene: TRBD1

CDR3aa: CASSSSAGGPLSYEQYF
CDR3nt: TGTGCCAGCAGCTCATCAGCGGGGGGGCCTTTGTCCTACGAGCAGTACTTC
abundance: .
j_gene: TRBJ2-7
v_gene: TRBV9
d_gene: TRBD2

CDR3aa: CASSLSFSTSSRGEFF
CDR3nt: TGTGCCAGCAGTTTATCGTTCTCTACTAGCTCCCGAGGGGAGTTCTTC
abundance: .
j_gene: TRBJ2-1
v_gene: TRBV27
d_gene: .

CDR3aa: CASRSSSGQRYEQYF
CDR3nt: TGCGCCAGCAGGAGTTCGTCGGGACAAAGGTACGAGCAGTACTTC
abundance: .
j_gene: TRBJ2-7
v_gene: TRBV5-1
d_gene: .

CDR3aa: CASSLGQINSNQPQHF
CDR3nt: TGTGCCAGTAGTCTCGGACAGATTAATAGCAATCAGCCCCAGCATTTT
abundance: .
j_gene: TRBJ1-5
v_gene: TRBV19
d_gene: .

CDR3aa: CASSLLGQGSKTQYF
CDR3nt: TGCGCCAGCAGCCTACTGGGGCAGGGGTCGAAGACCCAGTACTTC
abundance: once
j_gene: TRBJ2-5
v_gene: TRBV5-1
d_gene: .

CDR3aa: CASSTTGTLNEKLFF
CDR3nt: TGCGCCAGCAGCACGACAGGGACCCTTAATGAAAAACTGTTTTTT
abundance: once
j_gene: TRBJ1-4
v_gene: TRBV5-1
d_gene: TRBD1

CDR3aa: CASRSGGLGHYEQYF
CDR3nt: TGTGCCAGCAGGTCCGGCGGCCTTGGACACTACGAGCAGTACTTC
abundance: .
j_gene: TRBJ2-7
v_gene: TRBV28
d_gene: .

CDR3aa: CASSYAGQGYEQYF
CDR3nt: TGTGCCAGCAGTTACGCCGGACAGGGGTACGAGCAGTACTTC
abundance: .
j_gene: TRBJ2-7
v_gene: TRBV6-5
d_gene: TRBD1

CDR3aa: CASSPLNLGGANNQPQHF
CDR3nt: TGTGCCAGCTCACCTCTCAACTTGGGAGGGGCAAATAATCAGCCCCAGCATTTT
abundance: once
j_gene: TRBJ1-5
v_gene: TRBV18
d_gene: .